These T cell receptor beta chains were read from a single sample in a study of blood T cell repertoires in COVID-19. Profiling relied on immunoSEQ multiplex PCR, and the TCRdb table lists in-frame clones only, not all of them. This table holds 300,000 to 450,000 clones, more than 75% found once. Sample: peripheral blood. The receptor set was obtained from a human donor in a cohort sampled during active COVID-19. Each CDR3 is given with its conserved first and last residue. A D gene is named only where the DNA matches it firmly. A row's size may be missing; if present it is once, few, many or a size class.

>TRBD2|14|TRBJ2-7|TRBV6-5|-
TGTGCCAGCAGCGGACTAGCGGGACCCTACGAGCAGTACTTC
CASSGLAGPYEQYF
>TRBD2|14|TRBJ2-7|TRBV2|-
TGTGCCAGCAGGTACCGCGGGAGCTCCTACGAGCAGTACTTC
CASRYRGSSYEQYF
>-|13|TRBJ2-3|TRBV9|-
TGTGCCAGCAGCGTATCGAGTGGTTGGACGCAGTATTTT
CASSVSSGWTQYF
>-|13|TRBJ2-3|TRBV10-3|-
TGTGCCATCAGTGTAGAGCCCTCAGATACGCAGTATTTT
CAISVEPSDTQYF
>TRBD1|15|TRBJ1-5|TRBV19|-
TGTGCCAGTAGCATCTCCCGGGACAGCCTTCAGCCCCAGCATTTT
CASSISRDSLQPQHF
>-|11|TRBJ2-2|TRBV6-6|-
TGTGCCAGCAGCTACAGCTGGGAGCTGTTTTTT
CASSYSWELFF
>-|13|TRBJ2-7|TRBV29-1|-
TGCAGCGTTGCCCAGGGCTCTCGATCCGAGCAGTACTTC
CSVAQGSRSEQYF
>-|16|TRBJ1-1|TRBV4-2|-
TGTGCCAGCAGCCTCGACCCAGGGATCGACAACACTGAAGCTTTCTTT
CASSLDPGIDNTEAFF
>TRBD2|20|TRBJ2-3|TRBV7-8|-
TGTGCCAGCAGCCGCAGCCGGCTAGCGGGAGATTATGTGGCGACAGATACGCAGTATTTT
CASSRSRLAGDYVATDTQYF
>-|14|TRBJ1-1|TRBV13|-
TGTGCCAGCAGCTTATGGGGGGAGTTCACTGAAGCTTTCTTT
CASSLWGEFTEAFF
>TRBD2|16|TRBJ2-7|TRBV20-1|-
TGCAGTGCTAGTCCGGGGTCGGCGGGGGACCGGACCGAGCAGTACTTC
CSASPGSAGDRTEQYF
>TRBD1|13|TRBJ1-5|TRBV10-3|-
TGTGCCATCAGTACAGGGGTCGGGCAGCCCCAGCATTTT
CAISTGVGQPQHF
>-|17|TRBJ2-1|TRBV6-4|once
TGTGCCAGCAGAAAAGGGCGGGACTTAAGCTCCTACAATGAGCAGTTCTTC
CASRKGRDLSSYNEQFF
>TRBD2|15|TRBJ2-5|TRBV5-4|-
TGTGCCAGCAGCTTGGAAATAGCGGGGCAAGAGACCCAGTACTTC
CASSLEIAGQETQYF
>-|14|TRBJ1-2|TRBV5-1|once
TGCGCCAGCAGCTTGCTCAGGGGTGGCTATGGCTACACCTTC
CASSLLRGGYGYTF
>-|15|TRBJ1-1|TRBV3-1/TRBV3-2|-
TGTGCCAGCACCCGGACATTTTCCAGGGACACTGAAGCTTTCTTT
CASTRTFSRDTEAFF
>-|15|TRBJ1-6|TRBV9|-
TGTGCCAGCAGCGGGACAGAATCCTATAATTCACCCCTCCACTTT
CASSGTESYNSPLHF
>TRBD1|14|TRBJ1-1|TRBV18|-
TGTGCCAGCTCACCTCGGACAGGGAGGACTGAAGCTTTCTTT
CASSPRTGRTEAFF
>TRBD1|13|TRBJ1-5|TRBV30|-
TGTGCCTGGACCGACAGGGGCGATCAGCCCCAGCATTTT
CAWTDRGDQPQHF
>-|19|TRBJ1-4|TRBV3-1/TRBV3-2|-
TGTGCCAGCAGCCAAGATAAGATCGGGCCGGGCCGGGGTAATGAAAAACTGTTTTTT
CASSQDKIGPGRGNEKLFF
>-|15|TRBJ2-5|TRBV3-1/TRBV3-2|-
TGTGCCAGCAGCCAAGGACGGCGGGGGCTGGAGACCCAGTACTTC
CASSQGRRGLETQYF
>TRBD1|15|TRBJ2-2|TRBV29-1|-
TGCAGCGTTGAATCTCAGGGGGCGAACACCGGGGAGCTGTTTTTT
CSVESQGANTGELFF
>-|17|TRBJ2-2|TRBV7-9|few
TGTGCCAGCAGCTTAGGATCGGGCCAGGGGAAAACCGGGGAGCTGTTTTTT
CASSLGSGQGKTGELFF
>-|14|TRBJ1-5|TRBV6-1|many
TGTGCCAGCAGTGAAGGGACAGATCATCAGCCCCAGCATTTT
CASSEGTDHQPQHF
>-|15|TRBJ1-4|TRBV7-9|-
TGTGCCAGCAGCTTACTCGGCAGGGGAGATGAAAAACTGTTTTTT
CASSLLGRGDEKLFF
>TRBD1|14|TRBJ1-5|TRBV14|-
TGTGCCAGCAGCCGAGCAGGGGGCGGTCAGCCCCAGCATTTT
CASSRAGGGQPQHF
>-|13|TRBJ1-5|TRBV9|-
TGTGCCAGCAGCCTAGGAGAGAATCAGCCCCAGCATTTT
CASSLGENQPQHF
>TRBD2|15|TRBJ2-2|TRBV2|-
TGTGCCAGCAGTGTTTTGACTAGCTCCACCGGGGAGCTGTTTTTT
CASSVLTSSTGELFF
>-|12|TRBJ1-3|TRBV28|-
TGTGCCAGCCGGTATGGGGGGAACACCATATATTTT
CASRYGGNTIYF
>TRBD2|15|TRBJ2-6|TRBV6-5|-
TGTGCCAGCAGGGGGGGGAGCTCTGGGGCCAACGTCCTGACTTTC
CASRGGSSGANVLTF
>TRBD1|15|TRBJ1-4|TRBV2|-
TGTGCCAGCAGCACAAAACAGGGGCTCAGTGAAAAACTGTTTTTT
CASSTKQGLSEKLFF
>TRBD1|15|TRBJ1-6|TRBV28|-
TGTGCCAGCAGACCTCCGACAGGGAAGGAATCACCCCTCCACTTT
CASRPPTGKESPLHF